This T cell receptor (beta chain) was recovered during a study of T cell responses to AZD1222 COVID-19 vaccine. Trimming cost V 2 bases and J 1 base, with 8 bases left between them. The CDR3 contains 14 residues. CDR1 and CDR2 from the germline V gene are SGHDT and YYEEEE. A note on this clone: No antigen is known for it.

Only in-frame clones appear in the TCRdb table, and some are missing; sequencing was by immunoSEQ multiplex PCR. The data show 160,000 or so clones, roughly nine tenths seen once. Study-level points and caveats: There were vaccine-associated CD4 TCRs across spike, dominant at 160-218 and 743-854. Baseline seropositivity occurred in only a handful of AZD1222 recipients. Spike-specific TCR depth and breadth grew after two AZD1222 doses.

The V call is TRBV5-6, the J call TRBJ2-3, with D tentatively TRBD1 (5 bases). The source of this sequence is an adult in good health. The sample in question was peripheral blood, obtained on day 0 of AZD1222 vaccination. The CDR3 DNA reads TGTGCCAGCAGCTTACAGGTCCGCACAGATACGCAGTATTTT. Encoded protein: CASSLQVRTDTQYF.